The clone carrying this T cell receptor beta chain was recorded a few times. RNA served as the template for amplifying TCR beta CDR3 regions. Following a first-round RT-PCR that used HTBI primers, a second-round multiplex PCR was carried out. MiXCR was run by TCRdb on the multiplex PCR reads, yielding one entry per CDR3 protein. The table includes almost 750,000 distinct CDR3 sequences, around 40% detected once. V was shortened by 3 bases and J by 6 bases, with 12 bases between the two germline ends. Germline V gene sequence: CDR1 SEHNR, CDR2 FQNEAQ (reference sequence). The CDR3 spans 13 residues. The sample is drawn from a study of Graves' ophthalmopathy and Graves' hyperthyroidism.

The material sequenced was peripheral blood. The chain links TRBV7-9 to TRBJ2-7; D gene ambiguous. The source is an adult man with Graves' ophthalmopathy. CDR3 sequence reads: CASSFPPPSEQYF. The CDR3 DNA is TGTGCCAGCAGCTTCCCCCCGCCGTCCGAGCAGTACTTC.